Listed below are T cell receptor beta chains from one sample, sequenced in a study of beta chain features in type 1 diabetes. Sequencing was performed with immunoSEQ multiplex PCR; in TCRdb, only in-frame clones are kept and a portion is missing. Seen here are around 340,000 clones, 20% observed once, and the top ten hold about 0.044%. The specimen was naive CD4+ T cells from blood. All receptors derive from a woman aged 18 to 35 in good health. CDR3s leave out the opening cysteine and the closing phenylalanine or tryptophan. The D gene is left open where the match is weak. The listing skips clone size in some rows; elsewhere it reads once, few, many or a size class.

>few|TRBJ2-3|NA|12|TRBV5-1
ASTRGPGTDTQY
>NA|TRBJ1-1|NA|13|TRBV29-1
SVQPSGHGNTEAF
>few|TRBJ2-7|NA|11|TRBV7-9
ASSFDSLYEQY
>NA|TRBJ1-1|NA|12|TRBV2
ASNVGLSNTEAF
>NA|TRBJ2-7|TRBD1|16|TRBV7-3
ASRGGQKEAGAVYEQY
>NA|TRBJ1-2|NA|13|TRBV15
ATSLSKQGSGGYT
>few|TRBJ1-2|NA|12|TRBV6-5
ASSYSSRGYGYT
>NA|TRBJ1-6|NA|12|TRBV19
ASSGGTDISPLH
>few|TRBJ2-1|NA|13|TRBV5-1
ASSLSGVLYNEQF
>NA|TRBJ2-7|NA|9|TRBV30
AWSSRDEQY
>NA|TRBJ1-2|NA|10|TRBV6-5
ASTRERYGYT
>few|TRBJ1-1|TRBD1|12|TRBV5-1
ASSSGGETTEAF
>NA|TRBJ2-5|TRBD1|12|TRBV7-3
ASSLNRGQETQY
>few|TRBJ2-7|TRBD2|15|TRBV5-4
ASSPGRLAGSSYEQY
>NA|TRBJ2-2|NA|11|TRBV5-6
ASRWGGAWELF
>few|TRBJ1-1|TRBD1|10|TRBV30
AWSGQGERAF
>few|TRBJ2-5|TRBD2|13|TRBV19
ASSRASGGQETQY
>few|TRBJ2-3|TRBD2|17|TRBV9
ASSVVSSVGLAGGDTQY
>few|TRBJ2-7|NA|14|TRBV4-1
ASSQVPRDTYNEQY
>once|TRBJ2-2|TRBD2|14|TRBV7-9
ASSIILAGDHGELF
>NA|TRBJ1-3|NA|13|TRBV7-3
ASSSGGSSGNTIY
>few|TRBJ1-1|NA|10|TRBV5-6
ASSLGLTEAF
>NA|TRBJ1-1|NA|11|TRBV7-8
ASSLGDYTEAF
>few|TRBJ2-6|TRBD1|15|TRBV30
AWGTGTVSRGANVLT
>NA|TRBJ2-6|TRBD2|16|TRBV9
ASSLTSGPLSGANVLT
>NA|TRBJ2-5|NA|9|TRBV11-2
ASRLQETQY
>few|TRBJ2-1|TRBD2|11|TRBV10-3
AITGGDYNEQF
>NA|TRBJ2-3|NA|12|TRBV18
ASSPPTNTDTQY
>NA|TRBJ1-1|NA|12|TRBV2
ASQKRTPNTEAF
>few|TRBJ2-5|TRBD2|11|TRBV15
ATRLAGVETQY
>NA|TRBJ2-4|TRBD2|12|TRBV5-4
ASSFAGAQNIQY
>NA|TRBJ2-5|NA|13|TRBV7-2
ASSLAWPYEETQY
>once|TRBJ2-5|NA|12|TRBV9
ASSSAGTSETQY